A selection of T cell receptor beta chains follows, all from one sample in a study of CD4 T cells in relation to SARS-CoV-2 and coronaviruses. Generated by immunoSEQ multiplex PCR, the TCRdb table keeps only in-frame clones and is missing some. The sample lists 65,000 or so clones, about nine tenths occurring once. The specimen sequenced was memory CD4+ T cells from PBMCs. The receptors originated from a human donor in good health. Both conserved end residues are part of each CDR3. The D gene is left open where the match is weak. Only part of the rows carry a size: once, few, many, or a class if the clone is expanded.

v_gene	abundance	j_gene	d_gene	CDR3aa	CDR3nt
TRBV10-3	NA	TRBJ2-1	NA	CAINGGVSYNEQFF	TGTGCCATCAATGGCGGGGTATCCTACAATGAGCAGTTCTTC
TRBV3-1/TRBV3-2	NA	TRBJ2-3	NA	CASILYSTPKSGSPSTDTQYF	TGTGCCAGCATCCTCTACTCAACGCCGAAGAGCGGCTCCCCTAGCACAGATACGCAGTATTTT
TRBV28	NA	TRBJ2-3	NA	CASSLVQDTQYF	TGTGCCAGCAGTTTGGTCCAAGATACGCAGTATTTT
TRBV20-1	NA	TRBJ2-7	NA	CSATPSYEQYF	TGCAGTGCTACCCCGTCCTACGAGCAGTACTTC
TRBV11-2	NA	TRBJ2-7	TRBD1	CASSYTWGQQYEQYF	TGTGCCAGCAGCTACACCTGGGGACAGCAGTACGAGCAGTACTTC
TRBV28	NA	TRBJ1-1	TRBD1	CASTTGQHTEAFF	TGTGCCAGCACCACGGGACAGCACACTGAAGCTTTCTTT
TRBV7-2	NA	TRBJ2-7	NA	CASKLRTDYEQYF	TGTGCCAGCAAATTACGGACAGACTACGAGCAGTACTTC
TRBV6-5	NA	TRBJ2-7	TRBD1	CASSHRGREQYF	TGTGCCAGCAGCCACAGGGGGCGCGAGCAGTACTTC
TRBV24-1	NA	TRBJ2-7	NA	CATSDLGGHGEQYF	TGTGCCACCAGTGATTTGGGGGGGCACGGCGAGCAGTACTTC
TRBV5-1	NA	TRBJ2-1	TRBD2	CASSPGLAGSISYNEQFF	TGCGCCAGCAGTCCGGGACTAGCGGGATCTATCTCCTACAATGAGCAGTTCTTC
TRBV10-3	NA	TRBJ2-1	TRBD2	CASREGAGGPREQFF	TGTGCCAGTCGAGAGGGGGCGGGAGGGCCGCGGGAGCAGTTCTTC
TRBV28	NA	TRBJ1-2	NA	CASSIPPYGYTF	TGTGCCAGCAGTATCCCCCCATATGGCTACACCTTC
TRBV7-3	NA	TRBJ1-6	NA	CASSLVGGMESPLHF	TGTGCCAGCAGCTTAGTGGGGGGGATGGAGTCACCCCTCCACTTT
TRBV9	NA	TRBJ1-6	NA	CASSVSSSPLHF	TGTGCCAGCAGCGTATCGAGCTCACCCCTCCACTTT
TRBV11-1	NA	TRBJ2-1	TRBD2	CASSAPGLADNEQFF	TGTGCCAGCAGCGCTCCGGGACTAGCCGACAATGAGCAGTTCTTC
TRBV3-1/TRBV3-2	NA	TRBJ2-5	NA	CASSQDQGGKETQYF	TGTGCCAGCAGCCAAGATCAAGGGGGGAAAGAGACCCAGTACTTC
TRBV6-4	NA	TRBJ2-1	TRBD2	CASSGPRLAGSYNEQFF	TGTGCCAGCAGTGGGCCCAGGTTAGCGGGGTCCTACAATGAGCAGTTCTTC
TRBV7-2	NA	TRBJ2-1	TRBD2	CASTESGTSYNEQFF	TGTGCCAGCACCGAAAGCGGGACCTCCTACAATGAGCAGTTCTTC
TRBV18	NA	TRBJ1-2	TRBD1	CASSPKAGGNYGYTF	TGTGCCAGCTCACCCAAGGCAGGGGGCAACTATGGCTACACCTTC
TRBV24-1	NA	TRBJ2-3	NA	CATSDSERASTDTQYF	TGTGCCACCAGTGATTCTGAGCGGGCCAGCACAGATACGCAGTATTTT
TRBV5-6	NA	TRBJ2-3	NA	CASSFQDTDTQYF	TGTGCCAGCAGCTTCCAGGACACAGATACGCAGTATTTT
TRBV9	NA	TRBJ2-7	TRBD1	CASSVGQGATYEQYF	TGTGCCAGCAGCGTAGGGCAGGGGGCAACCTACGAGCAGTACTTC
TRBV20-1	NA	TRBJ2-1	NA	CSASRTENEQFF	TGCAGTGCAAGTCGGACAGAGAATGAGCAGTTCTTC
TRBV7-9	NA	TRBJ1-2	NA	CASSAGTGGYGYTF	TGTGCCAGCAGCGCCGGCACAGGTGGCTATGGCTACACCTTC
TRBV9	NA	TRBJ1-1	NA	CASSPQSRGYTEAFF	TGTGCCAGCAGCCCACAGTCCAGGGGATACACTGAAGCTTTCTTT
TRBV29-1	once	TRBJ1-5	NA	CSVAVSAGTSNQPQHF	TGCAGCGTTGCGGTGTCGGCGGGGACTAGCAATCAGCCCCAGCATTTT
TRBV6-5	once	TRBJ1-6	NA	CASTGTRGSPLHF	TGTGCCAGCACGGGGACGAGGGGATCACCCCTCCACTTT
TRBV3-1/TRBV3-2	NA	TRBJ2-7	NA	CASSLVSPREQYF	TGTGCCAGCAGCCTAGTCAGTCCACGGGAGCAGTACTTC
TRBV6-2/TRBV6-3	NA	TRBJ1-1	NA	CASSYSRGSGNTEAFF	TGTGCCAGCAGTTACTCACGGGGGTCCGGGAACACTGAAGCTTTCTTT
TRBV28	NA	TRBJ2-5	NA	CASSGHSGVETQYF	TGTGCCAGCAGTGGTCACTCGGGAGTGGAGACCCAGTACTTC
TRBV19	NA	TRBJ2-5	NA	CASSIRDGGQETQYF	TGTGCCAGTAGTATACGGGACGGCGGACAAGAGACCCAGTACTTC
TRBV2	NA	TRBJ1-1	NA	CASSESWRGLAFF	TGTGCCAGCAGTGAATCGTGGCGCGGGTTAGCTTTCTTT
TRBV7-2	NA	TRBJ1-6	TRBD1	CASSPGTEGSPLHF	TGTGCCAGCAGCCCCGGGACAGAAGGGTCACCCCTCCACTTT
TRBV19	NA	TRBJ2-7	NA	CASSIARSRSSYEQYF	TGTGCCAGTAGTATAGCTAGGAGTAGATCTTCCTACGAGCAGTACTTC
TRBV9	NA	TRBJ2-5	TRBD1	CASSSRTGGPETQYF	TGTGCCAGCAGCTCACGGACAGGGGGCCCAGAGACCCAGTACTTC
TRBV4-3	NA	TRBJ1-2	NA	CASSQQDFGYGYTF	TGCGCCAGCAGCCAACAGGACTTCGGGTATGGCTACACCTTC
TRBV5-1	NA	TRBJ2-1	TRBD2	CASSPVGTSGAVRSYNEQFF	TGCGCCAGCAGCCCCGTCGGGACTAGCGGGGCTGTGAGATCCTACAATGAGCAGTTCTTC